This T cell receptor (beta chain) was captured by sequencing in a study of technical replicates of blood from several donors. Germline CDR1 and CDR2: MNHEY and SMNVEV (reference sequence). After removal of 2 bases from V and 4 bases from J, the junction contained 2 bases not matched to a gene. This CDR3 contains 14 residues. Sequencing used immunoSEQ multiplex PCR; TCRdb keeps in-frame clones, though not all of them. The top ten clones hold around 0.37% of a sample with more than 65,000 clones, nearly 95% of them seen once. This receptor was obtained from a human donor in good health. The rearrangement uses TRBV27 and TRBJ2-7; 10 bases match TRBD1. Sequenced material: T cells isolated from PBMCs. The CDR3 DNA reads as TGTGCCAGCAGTTTAGGGGACAGGGGATACGAGCAGTACTTC. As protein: CASSLGDRGYEQYF.